This T cell receptor beta chain was found in a study of T cell changes during pregnancy in multiple sclerosis. TCRdb's copy holds only in-frame clones and misses some; the assay was immunoSEQ multiplex PCR. The sample consists of under 110,000 clones, 75% to 95% of them appearing once. V dropped 0 bases and J dropped 10 bases, with 18 bases sitting between them. This CDR3 region has 15 residues. The V gene's germline CDR1 is LNHNV and CDR2 YYDKDF (reference sequence). The TCR sequence derives from a female donor with multiple sclerosis, enrolled in a pregnancy study. Sample: peripheral blood, taken before pregnancy. The chain employs TRBV15 and TRBJ1-1; D gene uncertain. CDR3 in amino acids: CATSRDQGGLVGAFF. The CDR3 region has the DNA TGTGCCACCAGCAGAGATCAAGGTGGGCTTGTGGGAGCTTTCTTT.